Below, one T cell receptor beta chain is given with its context. Its antigen is as yet unknown. The data originate from a study of shared clonotypes between healthy human individuals. Study-level points and caveats: The generation probabilities recorded for non-shared clonotypes fell below those of clonotypes shared by all four donors.

Generated by immunoSEQ multiplex PCR, the TCRdb table keeps only in-frame clones and is missing some. The sample shows some 2.1 million clones, just under 95% of them seen only once. CD45RO-negative, CCR7-selected cells formed the naive CD8 fraction, which excluded terminally differentiated effector memory CD45RA+ cells. CDR1 is SGHAT and CDR2 is FQNNGV in the germline V gene. The trim removed 5 bases at V and 2 bases at J, leaving 11 bases unmatched. The length of the CDR3 is 17 residues. This receptor was identified in a young man in good health. Some clones in this sample may be carry-over from other donors' samples. The specimen sequenced was naive CD8+ T cells from PBMCs. The rearrangement joins TRBV11-2 to TRBJ2-7; 11 bases fit TRBD1. CDR3 sequence reads: CASSPWVRGQGAYEQYF. The CDR3, as DNA: TGTGCCAGCAGCCCATGGGTCCGGGGACAGGGGGCCTACGAGCAGTACTTC.